One sample yielded the 9 T cell receptor beta chains listed below, sequenced in a study of blood T cell repertoires in COVID-19. The assay was immunoSEQ multiplex PCR, and TCRdb's table has in-frame clones only and misses some. In the table there are 30,000 to 35,000 clones, 65% to 85% of which are singletons. Sequenced sample: peripheral blood. The receptors were sampled from a man between 65 and 85 years old with COVID-19, enrolled during active disease.

This chain's CDR3 is CASSLATSGREQYF. DNA for the CDR3: TGTGCCAGCAGCTTAGCGACTAGCGGGCGGGAGCAGTACTTC. V and J are TRBV7-2 and TRBJ2-7; 10 nucleotides line up with TRBD2. Germline values: CDR1 SGHTA, CDR2 FQGNSA. J was trimmed by 7 bases and V by 0 bases; bases with no gene match: 3. The CDR3 runs 14 residues.

The chain couples TRBV5-4 to TRBJ2-7, with D possibly being TRBD2 (5 bases). CDR3 length equals 15 residues. CDR1 is SGHNT and CDR2 is YYREEE in the germline V gene (reference sequence). V lost 0 bases and J lost 0, with 10 bases in between. The DNA for the CDR3 is TGTGCCAGCAGCTTGGAGCCGGGGAGCTCCTACGAGCAGTACTTC. Translation: CASSLEPGSSYEQYF. The entire variable domain, with the rest obtained from reference TRBV5-4 and TRBJ2-7, is as follows: ETGVTQSPTHLIKTRGQQVTLRCSSQSGHNTVSWYQQALGQGPQFIFQYYREEENGRGNFPPRFSGLQFPNYSSELNVNALELDDSALYLCASSLEPGSSYEQYFGPGTRLTVT.

The rearrangement joins TRBV7-3 to TRBJ2-7; 7 bases match TRBD1. CDR3 size: 13 residues. The V segment lost 4 bases and the J segment 5 bases; nucleotides outside the gene matches: 5. The V gene's germline CDR1 is SGHTA and CDR2 FQGTGA. The CDR3 DNA reads as TGTGCCAGCAGCTCCTCCCAGGGGGACGAGCAGTACTTC. This codes for CASSSSQGDEQYF.

Worth noting for this clone: An end of the junction differs from the germline gene, which may be a read error. V usage is TRBV2 and J usage is TRBJ2-4; TRBD1 aligns across 7 bases. The CDR3 covers 15 residues. Per the germline V gene, CDR1 is SNHLY and CDR2 is FYNNEI. In DNA, the CDR3 is TGTGCCGGCAGTGAGAGTTTAGGACAGGTGAACATTCAGTACTTC. Encoded protein: CAGSESLGQVNIQYF.

This chain uses TRBV4-3 with TRBJ2-5; 13 bases align to TRBD2. Trimming cost V 3 bases and J 4 bases; bases outside gene matches: 8. Germline V gene sequence: CDR1 LGHNA, CDR2 YSLEER. The CDR3 covers 17 residues. In DNA form, the CDR3 reads TGCGCCAGCAGCCACCTAGGACTAGCGGGGGTTGGAGAGACCCAGTACTTC. Translating gives CASSHLGLAGVGETQYF.

The chain combines TRBV11-2 with TRBJ1-1, with D possibly matching TRBD1 (6 bases). The CDR3 loop spans 14 amino acids. Germline V lookup: CDR1 SGHAT, CDR2 FQNNGV. V lost 1 base to trimming and J lost 11 bases, with 17 bases between them. CDR3 nucleotide sequence: TGTGCCAGCAGCTTAGTGGGCGCGGGGGCGCGGGCTTTCTTT. It specifies CASSLVGAGARAFF.

This clone has a handful of counts. The chain employs TRBV9 and TRBJ2-2, with 8 bases matching TRBD2. Germline values: CDR1 SGDLS, CDR2 YYNGEE. The CDR3 consists of 14 residues. Trimming removed 0 bases from V and 5 bases from J; junction bases left unmatched: 0. CDR3 region: CASSVAGGTGELFF. DNA for the CDR3: TGTGCCAGCAGCGTAGCGGGAGGGACCGGGGAGCTGTTTTTT.

The table lists this clone with a few counts. This sequence joins TRBV5-5 and TRBJ2-7, with TRBD2 identical over 7 bases. Germline CDR1 SGHKS, CDR2 YYEKEE (reference sequence). The CDR3 is made up of 15 amino acids. V dropped 3 bases and J dropped 2; count of bases not matched to a gene: 8. This CDR3 is CASSWGTGGPYEQYF. CDR3 nucleotide sequence: TGTGCCAGCAGCTGGGGGACGGGGGGACCCTACGAGCAGTACTTC.

The chain combines TRBV27 with TRBJ2-7; 7 bases agree with TRBD1. Germline V CDR1 and CDR2: MNHEY, SMNVEV (reference sequence). V trimming: 4 bases; J trimming: 3 bases; junction bases outside the gene matches: 6. The CDR3 extends over 14 amino acids. In DNA form, the CDR3 reads TGTGCCAGCAGTTCCCTCCGGGACAGCTACGAGCAGTACTTC. It encodes CASSSLRDSYEQYF.